This T cell receptor (beta chain) was observed in a study of CD8+CD57+ T cells in acquired aplastic anemia. Looking at the study overall: Sorted CD4+ plus CD8+ cells gave DNA averaging roughly 2.9 ug.

Flow cytometry had shown expanded CD8+CD57+ cells in the patients chosen for sequencing. This clonotype was observed many times. Its antigen is not known. Genomic DNA, serving as template, underwent TCR beta VDJ and CDR3 profiling. MiXCR was run by TCRdb on the reads, yielding one entry per CDR3 protein. Of more than 150,000 distinct CDR3 sequences in the sample, approximately 48% were seen once. CDR1 LNHDA and CDR2 SQIVND come from the germline V gene (reference sequence). V lost 10 bases and J lost 7, with 14 bases in between. The CDR3 runs to 13 residues. Broader study findings: The study found no significant CD8+ Simpson's diversity difference between patients and controls.

This chain uses TRBV19 with TRBJ1-6; D remains unclear. Sample: sorted CD4+, CD8+, or CD8+CD57+ T cells (not recorded which) from PBMCs. The TCR sequence derives from a human donor with aplastic anemia. CDR3: CATQVGGNSPLHF. For the CDR3, the DNA is TGTGCCACCCAGGTGGGCGGAAATTCACCCCTCCACTTT.